A single sample gave rise to the 2 T cell receptor beta chains below, sequenced in a study of T cell changes during pregnancy in multiple sclerosis. Profiling relied on immunoSEQ multiplex PCR, and the TCRdb table lists in-frame clones only, not all of them. The table has more than 65,000 clones, 75% to 90% seen once; the top ten hold over 7.5%. The sequencing used peripheral blood, collected after pregnancy. The receptors shown here come from a female donor in good health, enrolled as a control in a pregnancy study.

This clone appeared a few times. CDR3 in DNA: TGCACCAGCAGCCAAGGTCTAGCGGGGGCTAAAGAGACCCAGTACTTC. Translated: CTSSQGLAGAKETQYF. The genes are TRBV1 and TRBJ2-5; TRBD2 is the table's D call and was not checked against the DNA. TRBV1 is a pseudogene locus. This CDR3 is built from 16 residues.

This chain joins TRBV5-6 and TRBJ2-6, with 8 bases aligning to TRBD1. V shed 0 bases, J shed 0 bases, and the junction held 8 bases outside the gene matches. CDR1 SGHDT and CDR2 YYEEEE come from the germline V gene. This CDR3 comprises 19 residues. The CDR3 region is CASSLALWTGPSGANVLTF. CDR3 nucleotides: TGTGCCAGCAGCTTGGCCCTTTGGACAGGGCCCTCTGGGGCCAACGTCCTGACTTTC. Full variable domain (remainder filled in from reference TRBV5-6 and TRBJ2-6): DAGVTQSPTHLIKTRGQQVTLRCSPKSGHDTVSWYQQALGQGPQFIFQYYEEEERQRGNFPDRFSGHQFPNYSSELNVNALLLGDSALYLCASSLALWTGPSGANVLTFGAGSRLTVL.